One TCR beta chain is described in this entry. Its specificity is unknown. The sample belongs to a study of CD8 T cells in ankylosing spondylitis. J lost 5 bases, V lost 4 bases, and 13 bases had no gene match. This CDR3 has 17 residues. Germline loops: CDR1 SGHDT, CDR2 YYEEEE. Study results and caveats: A TCR beta motif made of fewer than ten highly homologous variants seemed typical of ankylosing spondylitis blood.

One entry per CDR3 protein, called by TCRdb with MiXCR from the 5' RACE reads. The sample has more than 650,000 distinct CDR3 sequences; about an eighth are singletons. The rearrangement joins TRBV5-6 to TRBJ2-1; 9 bases map to TRBD2. Material for sequencing was blood, either unsorted or a sorted T cell fraction (not recorded which). This clonotype was sampled from a male donor with ankylosing spondylitis. Here the CDR3 reads CASSHNFKREADNEQFF. The CDR3 nucleotides are TGTGCCAGCAGCCACAACTTCAAGCGGGAGGCCGACAATGAGCAGTTCTTC.